This T cell receptor (beta chain) was sequenced during a study of blood T cell repertoires in COVID-19. As handled by the study authors: Amplification with reference gene primers provided the estimates of nucleated cell counts. Sequencing used immunoSEQ multiplex PCR; TCRdb keeps in-frame clones, though not all of them. For V, J and clone size, that table is used; D and trimming come from the DNA. The sample holds about 370,000 clones, more than 80% seen once. This CDR3 has 11 residues. The germline V gene has CDR1 LNHDA and CDR2 SQIVND (reference sequence). The V end lost 7 bases, the J end lost 2 bases, and 5 bases lay between the germline ends. The Seattle patients, enrolled during active infection, were followed longitudinally.

Material: peripheral blood. The chain employs TRBV19 and TRBJ1-1; D is ambiguous. This clonotype was obtained from a woman aged 25 to 39 with COVID-19, enrolled during active disease. This chain's CDR3 is CASTVNTEAFF. In nucleotides, the CDR3 is TGTGCCAGTACCGTAAACACTGAAGCTTTCTTT.